This T cell receptor (beta chain) was recovered during a study of shared clonotypes between healthy human individuals (dated by TCRdb to 2020 to 2022). Broadly, across the study: The cohort included three men and a couple of women between 18 and 49 years of age. Libraries were prepared and TCR repertoires were sequenced by different laboratories using diverse techniques, in order to increase sequencing depth and limit assay-specific biases. Blood TCR repertoires of a handful of healthy adults were deeply sequenced to estimate repertoire size and the extent of clonotype sharing between individuals. For each donor, CD4 naive and CD4 memory were each run on three plates, CD8 naive on two plates, and CD8 memory on one plate. Per donor, leukapheresis produced somewhere between about 0.8 and 9 billion PBMCs. Overall study results and their limits: Sampling was restricted to blood, and TCR repertoires in tissue are likely to differ from TCR repertoires in blood. Rarefaction of sorted-subset datasets indicated incomplete sequencing despite the large sequencing depth. Naive subsets generally had larger estimated clonotype richness than memory subsets did. Compared with non-shared clonotypes, the clonotypes found in all four sorted-subset donors had higher generation probabilities. Around 5% of naive CD4, 3% to 4% of naive CD8, about 2.5% of memory CD4, and approximately 0.4% of memory CD8 clonotypes were shared across a few donors. Based on pairwise subsampling, the degree of clonotype sharing among donors was expected to be affected by sequencing depth. Because the study included a small number of donors, the genetic and exposure-history diversity represented was limited.

The donors were healthy, HIV-negative adults who had no recently reported acute infections or vaccinations. Only Caucasian adults living in Nashville, Tennessee, USA were represented among the donors. CD8 memory samples were composed of magnetically selected CD45RO+ cells combined with CCR7-negative CD45RA+ effector memory (TemRA) cells. After blood collection by leukapheresis, PBMCs were isolated using Ficoll-Histopaque density gradient centrifugation and then cryopreserved in the vapor phase of liquid nitrogen. Purity and quantity of every magnetically sorted T cell population were checked by analytical flow cytometry. From each sorted fraction, genomic DNA was isolated and quantified by UV absorbance on a Nanodrop 2000c. Using the deep immunoSEQ assay, TCR CDR3 regions were amplified from genomic DNA by multiplex PCR. Extracted genomic DNA from each cell subset was spread evenly across all wells of several immunoSEQ 96-well plates, with each plate serving as a replicate. For sorted subsets, approximately 210 ng of genomic DNA, equivalent to 25,000 to 35,000 T cell genomes, went into each replicate PCR. Purified libraries were measured with a Qubit 3.0 fluorometer, size-checked on a Bioanalyzer 2100, and measured again with the KAPA Library Quantification kit. Every immunoSEQ 96-well plate was sequenced on a separate single-read 150-cycle Illumina NextSeq 550 flow cell. The authors processed their data as follows. Because the immunoSEQ output included only junctional sequences and no quality scores, the filtering could not be the same as the filtering used for full-length reads. Sequences were annotated with PyIR, a Python wrapper for IgBLAST v1.9, using IMGT germline references to assign V/J genes and CDR3. Reads were removed for weak V/J assignments (E-value above 1e-6), missing CDR3, stop codons, out-of-frame junctions, or ambiguous translated residues. V3J clonotypes were defined as sequences sharing an identical inferred V gene, J gene, and CDR3 amino acid sequence. Percentage overlap between repertoires was calculated by dividing the number of shared unique clonotypes by the size of the smaller repertoire. RTK rarefaction, the Chao1 estimator, and Recon v2.1 estimates of unobserved clonotypes were used to assess repertoire richness. OLGA was used to compute generation probabilities for all TCRbeta clonotypes that the gDNA method yielded from several donors. TCRdb retrieved this table from immuneACCESS and kept in-frame rearrangements only. Not all clones are present; in checked studies, unresolved V genes account for under half, and no reason is known for the remainder. That table furnishes V, J and clone size, whereas the DNA furnished D and trimming. The sample table holds some 320,000 clones, of which 80% to 90% were seen once. Clones ranked in the top ten supply around 16% of the sample.

The CDR3 measures 13 amino acids from cysteine to phenylalanine. Only the CDR3 part of the read is kept: 39 bases, read in frame from the first base. The germline V gene (reference sequence) yields SGHNT for CDR1 and YYREEE for CDR2. Deletion took 2 bases off V and 4 bases off J, with a span of 9 bases between the germline ends. For this clone: Its antigen is unknown. No base-level quality is on record; no much larger clone is a single base apart.

This receptor was taken from a man in his late teens or twenties in good health. The chain is assembled from TRBV5-4 and TRBJ1-1; no D gene call is confident. The sequenced sample was memory CD8+ T cells sorted from blood. The sample's cell subset or site label is to be understood as: CD45RO+ cells pooled with CCR7-negative TemRA cells. The nucleotide sequence is given as TGTGCCAGCAGCTTATATTGGGTCACTGAAGCTTTCTTT. Translated, it reads CASSLYWVTEAFF.